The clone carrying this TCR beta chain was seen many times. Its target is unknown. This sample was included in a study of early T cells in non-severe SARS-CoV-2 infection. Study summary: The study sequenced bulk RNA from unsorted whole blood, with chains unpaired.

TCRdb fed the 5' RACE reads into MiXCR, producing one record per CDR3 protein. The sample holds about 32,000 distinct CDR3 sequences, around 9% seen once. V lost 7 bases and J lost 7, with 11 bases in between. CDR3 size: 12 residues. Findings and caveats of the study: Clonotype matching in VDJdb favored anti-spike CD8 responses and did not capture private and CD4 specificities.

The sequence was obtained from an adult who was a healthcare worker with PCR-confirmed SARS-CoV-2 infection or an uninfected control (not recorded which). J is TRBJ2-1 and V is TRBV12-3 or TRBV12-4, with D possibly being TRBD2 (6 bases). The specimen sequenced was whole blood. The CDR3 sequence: CASTGVMNEQFF. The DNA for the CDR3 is TGTGCCAGCACGGGGGTGATGAATGAGCAGTTCTTC.